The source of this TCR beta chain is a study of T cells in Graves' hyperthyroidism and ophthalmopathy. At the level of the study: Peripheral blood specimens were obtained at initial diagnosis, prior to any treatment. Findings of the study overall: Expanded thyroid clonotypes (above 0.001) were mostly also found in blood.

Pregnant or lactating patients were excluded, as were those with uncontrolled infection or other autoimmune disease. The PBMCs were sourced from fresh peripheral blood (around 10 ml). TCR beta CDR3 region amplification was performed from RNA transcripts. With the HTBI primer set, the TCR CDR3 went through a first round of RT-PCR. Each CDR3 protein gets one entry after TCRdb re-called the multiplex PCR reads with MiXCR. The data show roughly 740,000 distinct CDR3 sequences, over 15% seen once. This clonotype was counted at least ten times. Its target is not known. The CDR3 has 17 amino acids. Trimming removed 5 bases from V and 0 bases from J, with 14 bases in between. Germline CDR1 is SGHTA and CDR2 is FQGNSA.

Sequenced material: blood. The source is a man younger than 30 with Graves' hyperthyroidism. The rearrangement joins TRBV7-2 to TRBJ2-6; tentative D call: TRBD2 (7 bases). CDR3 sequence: CASSPQGGSSGANVLTF. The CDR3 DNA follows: TGTGCCAGCAGCCCACAGGGCGGGAGCTCTGGGGCCAACGTCCTGACTTTC.